The sequence of this T cell receptor beta chain was determined in a study of blood T cell repertoires in COVID-19. This clone was found many times. Sequencing was performed with immunoSEQ multiplex PCR; in TCRdb, only in-frame clones are kept and a portion is missing. The sample records some 110,000 clones, about 75% being singletons. There are 16 residues in the CDR3. Trimming removed 1 base from V and 0 bases from J, with 10 bases in between. The germline V gene has CDR1 MGHRA and CDR2 YSYEKL. The material sequenced was peripheral blood. The source of this sequence is a woman in her sixties or seventies with acute or convalescent COVID-19. V usage is TRBV4-1 and J usage is TRBJ2-1, with D tentatively TRBD2 (6 bases). CDR3 residues: CASSQVAGSSYNEQFF. DNA of the CDR3: TGCGCCAGCAGCCAAGTGGCGGGGAGCTCCTACAATGAGCAGTTCTTC.